These 19 T cell receptor beta chains share one sample of origin, sequenced in a study of T cells in women clearing cervical HPV infection. Assay used: immunoSEQ multiplex PCR; TCRdb lists only in-frame clones, some missing. The sample includes approximately 21,000 clones. The sample consisted of blood buffy coat. The receptors were sampled from a woman aged 18-70 years with a cervical HPV16 infection that either progressed to CIN3+ or cleared (not recorded which).

Points on this clone: Read data end 3 residues before the CDR3 end; the end is taken from the germline J gene. This chain links TRBV29-1 with TRBJ2-3; D might be TRBD1 (6 bases). The CDR3 is 14 residues long. In germline, CDR1 is SQVTM, CDR2 ANQGSEA. The CDR3 loop is CSVGGLDSSETQYF. The CDR3 DNA, read in part, is TGCAGCGTTGGAGGGTTGGACAGCTCGGAGACG.

Concerning this clone: The CDR3 end falls 3 residues outside the read, so it is completed with the germline J gene. The rearrangement joins TRBV20-1 to TRBJ1-2, with D perhaps TRBD1 (5 bases). The CDR3 length is 12 residues. The germline V gene has CDR1 DFQATT and CDR2 SNEGSKA (reference sequence). The part of the CDR3 DNA that was read is TGCAGTGGTTTTATTCGGGGGTCCGGC. Amino acids: CSGFIRGSG. The full CDR3 reads CSGFIRGSGYTF.

Note on this clone: The read ends 3 residues early relative to the CDR3; the germline J gene fills the gap. The V and J genes are TRBV19 and TRBJ2-6; 7 bases map to TRBD1. This CDR3 is built from 17 residues. CDR1 is LNHDA and CDR2 is SQIVND in the germline V gene (reference sequence). The J segment lost 0 bases and the V segment lost 8 bases, leaving 10 bases of the junction unmatched. CDR3 sequence reads: CASSRGQFFSGANVLTF. The part of the CDR3 DNA that was read is TGTGCCAGTTCCCGGGGACAGTTTTTCTCTGGGGCCAACGTC.

Details on this clone: The observed sequence ends 3 residues before the CDR3 terminus, with the missing tail filled in from the germline J gene. The rearrangement links TRBV29-1 to TRBJ2-7; D unclear. CDR1 is SQVTM, CDR2 ANQGSEA, per germline. Trimming pared 4 bases from V and 0 bases from J, leaving 13 bases between. There are 14 residues in the CDR3. CDR3 DNA (partial): TGCAGCGTTGGTACCAAACTTAACTCCTACGAG. Amino acid sequence: CSVGTKLNSYE. The full CDR3 reads CSVGTKLNSYEQYF.

Concerning this clone itself: The read ends 3 residues early relative to the CDR3; the germline J gene fills the gap. The chain employs TRBV19 and TRBJ1-5; D is uncertain. Germline V gives CDR1 LNHDA, CDR2 SQIVND (reference sequence). The CDR3 has 12 amino acids. The CDR3 bases that were read are TGTGCCAGTAGTATAGATCCCCTACCC. Translation: CASSIDPLP. The whole CDR3 is CASSIDPLPQHF.

As to this clone: Sequencing ends 3 residues short of the CDR3 end; the germline J gene provides the rest. V gene TRBV20-1 combines with J gene TRBJ2-4; tentative D call: TRBD2 (5 bases). With 0 bases removed from V and 0 bases from J, the gap between germline ends came to 9 bases. CDR3 size: 15 residues. Looked up from germline, CDR1 is DFQATT and CDR2 is SNEGSKA (reference sequence). This CDR3 is CSARESGVAKNIQYF. The CDR3 bases that were read are TGCAGTGCTAGAGAGAGCGGAGTAGCCAAAAACATT.

With regard to this clone: The sequence runs out 3 residues before the end of the CDR3; the remainder is reconstructed from the germline J gene. This chain uses TRBV7-2 with TRBJ1-1; tentatively, D is TRBD1 (6 bases). The CDR3 has 15 residues. Germline-derived CDR1 and CDR2 are SGHTA and FQGNSA. Trimming cost V 5 bases and J 2 bases, with 15 bases left between them. The part of the CDR3 DNA that was read is TGTGCCAGCAGCCCGACGGGGACACAAAACACTGAA. Its translation is CASSPTGTQNTE. The full CDR3 sequence reads CASSPTGTQNTEAFF.

Concerning this clone: The DNA ends 3 residues before the CDR3 does, and the rest of the CDR3 is filled in from the germline J gene. This rearrangement joins TRBV12-5 to TRBJ2-3; D gene uncertain. In germline, CDR1 is LGHNT, CDR2 FRNRAP. The V end lost 5 bases, the J end lost 5 bases, and 8 bases lay between the germline ends. This CDR3 is built from 12 residues. The CDR3 DNA, read in part, is TGTGCTAGTGGTCTGAACAAAGATACG. It is translated as CASGLNKDT. The full CDR3 reads CASGLNKDTQYF.

This clone shows up as medium-sized by frequency. The read falls 3 residues short of the CDR3 end, and the missing part is taken from the germline J gene. The chain employs TRBV29-1 and TRBJ2-1, with 15 positions matching TRBD2. The junction had 17 bases not matched to a gene; V was cut back by 5 bases and J by 0 bases. Germline lookup yields CDR1 SQVTM and CDR2 ANQGSEA. CDR3 size: 21 residues. The CDR3 loop is CSVKGLAGGPSSLSSYNEQFF. CDR3 bases read: TGCAGCGTTAAAGGACTAGCGGGAGGGCCTTCTTCCCTTAGCTCCTACAATGAG.

A remark on this clone: The read ends 3 residues before the CDR3 terminus; that terminus is restored from the germline J gene. The rearrangement uses TRBV7-2 and TRBJ1-2, with no clear D. The germline gives CDR1 SGHTA, CDR2 FQGNSA. Deletions cut 0 bases from V and 1 base from J, with 6 bases between. The CDR3 spans 14 residues. The CDR3 region is CASSLAEGNYGYTF. The sequenced CDR3 bases are TGTGCCAGCAGCTTAGCGGAGGGTAACTATGGC.

About this clone itself: The sequenced fragment ends 3 residues before the CDR3 boundary, so the rest is inferred from the germline J gene. The chain couples TRBV18 to TRBJ1-2; 9 bases agree with TRBD1. CDR3 length equals 13 residues. CDR1 and CDR2 (germline): KGHSH, LQKENI. CDR3 sequence: CASSWDRANDYTF. The covered CDR3 bases are TGTGCCAGCTCGTGGGACAGGGCCAACGAC.

As concerns this clone: The observed sequence ends 3 residues before the CDR3 terminus, with the missing tail filled in from the germline J gene. V is TRBV20-1 and J is TRBJ2-1, with D tentatively TRBD2 (6 bases). Trimming shortened V by 1 base and J by 9 bases, and 16 bases separated the two germline ends. CDR3 length: 14 residues. CDR1 and CDR2 (germline): DFQATT, SNEGSKA (reference sequence). The CDR3 is CSARALAFYSEQFF. The CDR3 DNA, read in part, is TGCAGTGCTAGAGCGCTAGCGTTTTATTCTGAG.

About this clone itself: The junction departs from germline at one end; a sequencing error may be responsible. The read gets to within 3 residues of the CDR3 end, and the germline J gene fills in the rest. The chain uses TRBV7-7 and TRBJ1-4; D might be TRBD1 (5 bases). Per germline, CDR1 SSHAT and CDR2 FNYEAQ (reference sequence). The CDR3 is 14 residues long. CDR3 bases read: TGTGCTAGCAGCCCATACTCTGGGGCCAACGTA. Encoded protein: CASSPYSGANV. The whole CDR3 region reads CASSPYSGANVLFF.

Turning to this clone: The sequence runs out 3 residues before the end of the CDR3; the remainder is reconstructed from the germline J gene. The rearrangement links TRBV20-1 to TRBJ1-3; 7 nucleotides align to TRBD1. Germline assignment: CDR1 DFQATT and CDR2 SNEGSKA (reference sequence). Trimming removed 3 bases from V and 1 base from J; junction bases left unmatched: 3. The length of the CDR3 is 14 residues. The CDR3 sequence is CSASPGGSGNTIYF. The CDR3 bases that were read are TGCAGTGCTAGCCCAGGGGGGTCTGGAAACACC.

Concerning this clone: Read coverage stops 3 residues before the CDR3 terminus; the germline J gene supplies the remainder. This rearrangement joins TRBV20-1 to TRBJ2-1; 8 bases align to TRBD2. With V trimmed by 0 bases and J by 6 bases, 13 bases remained unmatched. There are 17 residues in the CDR3. Germline V gene sequence: CDR1 DFQATT, CDR2 SNEGSKA (reference sequence). CDR3 sequence reads: CSARDQRGTSISNEQFF. CDR3 DNA, as far as it was read: TGCAGTGCTAGAGACCAGAGGGGGACTAGTATAAGCAATGAG.

With respect to this clone: The sequence runs out 3 residues before the end of the CDR3; the remainder is reconstructed from the germline J gene. The gene calls are TRBV11-3 and TRBJ1-5; TRBD1 matches 8 bases. Per the germline V gene, CDR1 is SGHNT and CDR2 is YENEEA. The CDR3 has 15 amino acids. Unmatched junction bases numbered 9, after V lost 4 bases and J lost 7 bases. The CDR3 protein is CASSYLQGARQPQHF. The CDR3 DNA, read in part, is TGTGCCAGCAGCTACCTCCAGGGGGCGCGGCAGCCC.

A note on this clone: Sequencing ends 3 residues short of the CDR3 end; the germline J gene provides the rest. The chain joins TRBV10-3 to TRBJ1-2; D is perhaps TRBD1 (6 bases). Germline V gene lookup returns CDR1 ENHRY and CDR2 SYGVKD. The CDR3 is made up of 16 amino acids. CDR3 DNA (partial): TGTGCCATCAGTGGCGGGGGGCTAGCGGGAGGTAACGAC. Translating gives CAISGGGLAGGND. The entire CDR3 protein is CAISGGGLAGGNDYTF.

Considering frequency, this clone is medium-sized (0.01 to 0.1%). The read ends 3 residues shy of where the CDR3 ends; the end is completed using the germline J gene. The rearrangement uses TRBV2 and TRBJ2-3, with 10 bases identical to TRBD1. After removal of 9 bases from V and 4 bases from J, the junction contained 7 bases not matched to a gene. Germline V gives CDR1 SNHLY, CDR2 FYNNEI. This CDR3 is built from 14 residues. Here the CDR3 reads CARETGGSPDTQYF. Partial CDR3 DNA: TGTGCCAGAGAGACAGGGGGCTCCCCAGATACG.

Remarks on this clone: The CDR3 end falls 3 residues outside the read, so it is completed with the germline J gene. The chain combines TRBV20-1 with TRBJ2-3; tentative D call: TRBD1 (6 bases). This CDR3 has 13 amino acids. The germline V gene has CDR1 DFQATT and CDR2 SNEGSKA (reference sequence). V was shortened by 5 bases and J by 4 bases, with 13 bases between the two germline ends. The CDR3: CSADRIGADTQYF. The CDR3 bases that were read are TGCAGTGCTGACAGGATCGGCGCAGATACG.